A selection of T cell receptor beta chains follows, all from one sample in a study of control samples from healthy donors and cancer patients. Clones were sequenced by immunoSEQ multiplex PCR, and TCRdb holds only the in-frame ones, with some missing. This sample has more than 95,000 clones, with more than 75% found just once. Sequencing was carried out using blood. These receptors originate from a woman aged 70-85 years in good health. The conserved cysteine and the conserved F or W are not part of the CDR3 here.

j_call: TRBJ2-1
v_call: TRBV10-3
cdr3_aa: AISAREGSYNEQF

j_call: TRBJ1-1
v_call: TRBV10-3
cdr3_aa: AISARQGENTEAF

j_call: TRBJ1-1
v_call: TRBV25-1
cdr3_aa: ASTSSNTEAF

j_call: TRBJ1-1
v_call: TRBV4-1
cdr3_aa: ASSQRVHTEAF

j_call: TRBJ2-5
v_call: TRBV6-1
cdr3_aa: ASSEWVSLPQETQY

j_call: TRBJ1-2
v_call: TRBV6-5
cdr3_aa: ASSYPIGQSYGYT

j_call: TRBJ1-1
v_call: TRBV6-5
cdr3_aa: ASAGQGADTEAF

j_call: TRBJ1-1
v_call: TRBV4-3
cdr3_aa: ASSQDRGQTRGAF

j_call: TRBJ2-1
v_call: TRBV19
cdr3_aa: ASSYGNYNEQF

j_call: TRBJ1-1
v_call: TRBV6-5
cdr3_aa: ASTNGANTEAF

j_call: TRBJ1-2
v_call: TRBV4-2
cdr3_aa: ASSPQGVMGSFYGYT

j_call: TRBJ1-5
v_call: TRBV6-2/TRBV6-3
cdr3_aa: ASSSTGFSQPQH

j_call: TRBJ1-2
v_call: TRBV2
cdr3_aa: ASRYNLEGSYGYT

j_call: TRBJ1-2
v_call: TRBV6-5
cdr3_aa: ASRVREPYGYT

j_call: TRBJ2-5
v_call: TRBV6-5
cdr3_aa: ASSYSRDSPQY

j_call: TRBJ2-5
v_call: TRBV27
cdr3_aa: ASNALGSGGRTQY

j_call: TRBJ1-5
v_call: TRBV4-1
cdr3_aa: ASSQEGGYNQPQH

j_call: TRBJ1-3
v_call: TRBV9
cdr3_aa: ASSVSGVGSGNTIY

j_call: TRBJ2-7
v_call: TRBV9
cdr3_aa: ASSENPGQAEQY

j_call: TRBJ2-1
v_call: TRBV6-2/TRBV6-3
cdr3_aa: ASSFWGQGTNEQF

j_call: TRBJ2-7
v_call: TRBV25-1
cdr3_aa: ASSTPTGKYEQY

j_call: TRBJ1-3
v_call: TRBV9
cdr3_aa: ASSPRQVASGNTIY

j_call: TRBJ1-1
v_call: TRBV9
cdr3_aa: ASSVDSSGEAF

j_call: TRBJ1-1
v_call: TRBV9
cdr3_aa: ASSVGGAAQISEAF

j_call: TRBJ2-5
v_call: TRBV7-3
cdr3_aa: ASSLDSTETQY

j_call: TRBJ1-4
v_call: TRBV19
cdr3_aa: ASSARGGWNEKLF

j_call: TRBJ2-5
v_call: TRBV11-1
cdr3_aa: ASSLGETQY

j_call: TRBJ2-5
v_call: TRBV2
cdr3_aa: ASKQGPLQETQY

j_call: TRBJ1-2
v_call: TRBV7-9
cdr3_aa: ASSNPPGEGYT

j_call: TRBJ1-3
v_call: TRBV5-4
cdr3_aa: ASSHPSIFGNTIY

j_call: TRBJ1-1
v_call: TRBV3-1/TRBV3-2
cdr3_aa: ASSQAKVNTEAF

j_call: TRBJ1-5
v_call: TRBV28
cdr3_aa: ASSLGGEGQPQH

j_call: TRBJ1-1
v_call: TRBV18
cdr3_aa: ASSSTGGTEAF

j_call: TRBJ2-7
v_call: TRBV10-2
cdr3_aa: ALRSAGGLEQY

j_call: TRBJ2-1
v_call: TRBV5-1
cdr3_aa: ASSSGGAYNEQF

j_call: TRBJ2-3
v_call: TRBV6-5
cdr3_aa: ASSYSPLAVTDTQY

j_call: TRBJ2-7
v_call: TRBV10-2
cdr3_aa: ASSGGGRGDYEQY

j_call: TRBJ1-2
v_call: TRBV4-1
cdr3_aa: ASSQEGSGAGAGYT

j_call: TRBJ1-3
v_call: TRBV10-3
cdr3_aa: AIIPPAQGAKAIY

j_call: TRBJ1-4
v_call: TRBV5-4
cdr3_aa: ASSPQQGYNEKLF

j_call: TRBJ2-7
v_call: TRBV19
cdr3_aa: ASSSRTGGSSYEQY

j_call: TRBJ2-5
v_call: TRBV7-2
cdr3_aa: ASSFAGQETQY

j_call: TRBJ2-7
v_call: TRBV4-2
cdr3_aa: ASSPELAGAQY

j_call: TRBJ2-5
v_call: TRBV9
cdr3_aa: ASSTEDGGAFQTQY